This TCR beta chain was recovered during a study of CD8+CD57+ T cells in acquired aplastic anemia. Study details: Across the sorted CD4+ and CD8+ cells, DNA amounts averaged around 3.2 ug. Study-wide results and caveats: Researchers reported that CD8+ Simpson's diversity was not significantly different in patients versus controls.

Note on this clonotype: No antigen is known for it.

CDR3 and TCR beta VDJ profiling relied on genomic DNA as the template. MiXCR was run by TCRdb on the reads, yielding one entry per CDR3 protein. The table records some 410,000 distinct CDR3 sequences, 65% to 80% of them present only once. The clonotype was recovered from a human donor in good health, serving as a control. The sample comprised sorted CD4+, CD8+, or CD8+CD57+ T cells (not recorded which) from PBMCs.

CDR3 sequence (DNA): TGCAGCGCTCGGGACAGGGTGGTAGATGAGCAGTTCTTC. Encoded protein: CSARDRVVDEQFF. This chain uses TRBV29-1 with TRBJ2-1, with TRBD1 matching over 9 bases. CDR1 is SQVTM and CDR2 is ANQGSEA in the germline V gene. The CDR3 consists of 13 residues. The V segment lost 7 bases and the J segment 8 bases; nucleotides outside the gene matches: 9.